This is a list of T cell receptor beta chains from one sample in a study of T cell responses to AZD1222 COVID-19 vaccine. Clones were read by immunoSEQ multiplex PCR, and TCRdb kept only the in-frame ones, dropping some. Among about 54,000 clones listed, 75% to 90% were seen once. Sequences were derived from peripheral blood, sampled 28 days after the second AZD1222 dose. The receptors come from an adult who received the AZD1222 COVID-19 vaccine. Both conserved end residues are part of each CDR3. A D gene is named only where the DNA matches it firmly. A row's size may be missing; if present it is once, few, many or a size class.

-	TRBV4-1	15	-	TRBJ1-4	TGCGCCAGCAGAACAGGGAGGAGTGCTAATGAAAAACTGTTTTTT	CASRTGRSANEKLFF
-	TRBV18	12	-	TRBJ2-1	TGTGCCAGCCAAACCCAGATCAACAGGCCGTTCTTC	CASQTQINRPFF
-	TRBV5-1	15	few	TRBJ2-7	TGCGCCAGCAGCTATTTTAGCCTTGCTGGGTACGAGCAGTACTTC	CASSYFSLAGYEQYF
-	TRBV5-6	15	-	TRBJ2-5	TGTGCCAGCAGCTTCGTCACAGGGTTGAGGGAGACCCAGTACTTC	CASSFVTGLRETQYF
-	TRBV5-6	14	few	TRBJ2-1	TGTGCCAGCAGCTTGAAGGGATCCTACAATGAGCAGTTCTTC	CASSLKGSYNEQFF
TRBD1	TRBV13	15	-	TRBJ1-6	TGTGCCAGCAGCCAGGGACAGACTGCCAATTCACCCCTCCACTTT	CASSQGQTANSPLHF
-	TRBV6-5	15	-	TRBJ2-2	TGTGCCAGCAGCAACGGACTGGGATACACCGGGGAGCTGTTTTTT	CASSNGLGYTGELFF
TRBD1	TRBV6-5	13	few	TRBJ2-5	TGTGCCAGCAGTCGGACAGGCCAAGAGACCCAGTACTTC	CASSRTGQETQYF
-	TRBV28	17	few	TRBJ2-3	TGTGCCAGCAGTTCCCCCTACGGCCTAACTAGCACAGATACGCAGTATTTT	CASSSPYGLTSTDTQYF
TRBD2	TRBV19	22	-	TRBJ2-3	TGTGCCAGTAGTATGGGCCTCTCGGGACTAGCGGGAGGGCCCTCTTCTGCAGATACGCAGTATTTT	CASSMGLSGLAGGPSSADTQYF
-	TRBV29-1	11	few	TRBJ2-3	TGCAGCGTTGAGGCCAGAGATACGCAGTATTTT	CSVEARDTQYF
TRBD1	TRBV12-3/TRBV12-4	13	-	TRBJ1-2	TGTGCCAGCAGCCCCCCAGGGGGCTATGGCTACACCTTC	CASSPPGGYGYTF
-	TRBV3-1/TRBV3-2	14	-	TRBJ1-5	TGTGCCAGCAGCCATTTACAGGGTAATCAGCCCCAGCATTTT	CASSHLQGNQPQHF
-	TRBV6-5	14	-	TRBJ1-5	TGTGCCAGCATTCGAGGGGGGAGCAATCAGCCCCAGCATTTT	CASIRGGSNQPQHF
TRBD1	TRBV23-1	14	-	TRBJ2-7	TGCGCCAGCAGTCAAGGGGGACAGGGTTACGAGCAGTACTTC	CASSQGGQGYEQYF
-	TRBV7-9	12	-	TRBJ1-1	TGTGCCAGCAGCTTTATGGGAAGAGGGGCTTTCTTT	CASSFMGRGAFF
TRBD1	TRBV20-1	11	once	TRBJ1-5	TGCAGTGCTATACTACCAGGGGGTTTCCATTTT	CSAILPGGFHF
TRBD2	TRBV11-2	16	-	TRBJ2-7	TGTGCCAGCAGCGGGGTAGCGGGGGTGGGCACCTACGAGCAGTACTTC	CASSGVAGVGTYEQYF
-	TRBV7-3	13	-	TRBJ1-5	TGTGCCAGCAGCCTCGACAGGAATCAGCCCCAGCATTTT	CASSLDRNQPQHF
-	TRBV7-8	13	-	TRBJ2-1	TGTGCCAGCAGCTTATCATATGGCAATGAGCAGTTCTTC	CASSLSYGNEQFF
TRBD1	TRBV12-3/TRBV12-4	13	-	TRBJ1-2	TGTGCCAGCAAAGACAGGGCGGAGTATGGCTACACCTTC	CASKDRAEYGYTF
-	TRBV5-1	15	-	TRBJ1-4	TGCGCCAGCAGCTTAGACGCAGTCACTAATGAAAAACTGTTTTTT	CASSLDAVTNEKLFF
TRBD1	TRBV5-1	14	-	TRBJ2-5	TGCGCCAGCAGCTTCGGGACAGCCCAAGAGACCCAGTACTTC	CASSFGTAQETQYF
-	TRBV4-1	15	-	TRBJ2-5	TGCGCCAGCAGCCAAGGAACAGTAATCCAAGAGACCCAGTACTTC	CASSQGTVIQETQYF
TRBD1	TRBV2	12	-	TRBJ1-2	TGTGCCAGCAGTGGACAGGGAGCTGGCTACACCTTC	CASSGQGAGYTF
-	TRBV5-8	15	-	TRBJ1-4	TGTGCCAGCAGGCCGTGGGGGTCAACTAATGAAAAACTGTTTTTT	CASRPWGSTNEKLFF
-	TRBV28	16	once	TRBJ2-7	TGTGCCAGCAAAGACGCGACAGGATTGATCTCCTACGAGCAGTACTTC	CASKDATGLISYEQYF
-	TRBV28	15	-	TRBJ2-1	TGTGCCAGCAGTGGGACCTTGAGCTCCTACAATGAGCAGTTCTTC	CASSGTLSSYNEQFF
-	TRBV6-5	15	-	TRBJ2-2	TGTGCCAGCAGTTACTCGTACCGGTTCGCCGGGGAGCTGTTTTTT	CASSYSYRFAGELFF
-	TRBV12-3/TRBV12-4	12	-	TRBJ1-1	TGTGCCAGCAGTTTAGATGTCCTTGGGTCTTTCTTT	CASSLDVLGSFF
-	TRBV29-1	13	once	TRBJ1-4	TGCAGCGTTGGAAGTGGCGGGAGTGAAAAACTGTTTTTT	CSVGSGGSEKLFF
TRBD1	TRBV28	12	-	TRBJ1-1	TGTGCCAGCAGCTTGGGACAGCTGGAAGCTTTCTTT	CASSLGQLEAFF
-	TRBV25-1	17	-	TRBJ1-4	TGTGCCAGCAGTGAATGGGGGGCCTTAGAGGGAAATGAAAAACTGTTTTTT	CASSEWGALEGNEKLFF
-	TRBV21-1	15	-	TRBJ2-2	TGTGCCAGCAGCTCCCTTTGGAGGAATACCGGGGAGCTGTTTTTT	CASSSLWRNTGELFF
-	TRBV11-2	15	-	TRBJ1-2	TGTGCCAGCAGCTTAACCCAGGGCAATAACTATGGCTACACCTTC	CASSLTQGNNYGYTF
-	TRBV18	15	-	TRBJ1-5	TGTGCCAGCTCAGCTCTAGGGGATCATGCTCAGCCCCAGCATTTT	CASSALGDHAQPQHF
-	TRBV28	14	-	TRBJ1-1	TGTGCCAGTTTTCAACCCCAGGGATTCGCTGAAGCTTTCTTT	CASFQPQGFAEAFF
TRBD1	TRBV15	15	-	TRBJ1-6	TGTGCCACCAGCAGAGATCCAACAGGGGGTGACCCCCTCCACTTT	CATSRDPTGGDPLHF
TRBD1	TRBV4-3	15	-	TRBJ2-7	TGCGCCAGCAGCCAGGACGGGACAGCCGCCTACGAGCAGTACTTC	CASSQDGTAAYEQYF
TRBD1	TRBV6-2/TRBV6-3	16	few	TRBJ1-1	TGTGCCAGCAGTTACATCCACACCCCTACAGACAGGGCGGCTTTCTTT	CASSYIHTPTDRAAFF
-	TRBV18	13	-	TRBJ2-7	TGTGCCAGCTCTACCAGAGAGGGGTACGAGCAGTACTTC	CASSTREGYEQYF
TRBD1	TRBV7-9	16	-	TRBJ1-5	TGTGCCAGCAGCCGCGGGACAGATATACCAGGTCAGCCCCAGCATTTT	CASSRGTDIPGQPQHF
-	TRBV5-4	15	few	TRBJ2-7	TGTGCCAGCAGCTTGGGGGGGGACGGCCCCTACGAGCAGTACTTC	CASSLGGDGPYEQYF
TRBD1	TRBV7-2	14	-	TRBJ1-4	TGTGCCAGCAGCCCGGACAGGGTAGCTGAAAAACTGTTTTTT	CASSPDRVAEKLFF
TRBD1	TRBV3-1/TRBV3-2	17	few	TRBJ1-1	TGTGCCAGCAGCCACCGAAGACAGGGACCAATGAACACTGAAGCTTTCTTT	CASSHRRQGPMNTEAFF
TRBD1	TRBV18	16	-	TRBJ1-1	TGTGCCAGCTCGCAACGACCGGGACAGGGAGGGACTGAAGCTTTCTTT	CASSQRPGQGGTEAFF
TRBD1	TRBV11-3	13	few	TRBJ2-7	TGTGCCAGCAGTTTCTCCGGGACAGGGGAGCAGTACTTC	CASSFSGTGEQYF
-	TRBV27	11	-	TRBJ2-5	TGTGCCAGCAGTTTCCAAGAGACCCAGTACTTC	CASSFQETQYF
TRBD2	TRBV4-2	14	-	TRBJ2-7	TGTGCCAGCAGCCAAGGGGAGGGCTCCTACGAGCAGTACTTC	CASSQGEGSYEQYF
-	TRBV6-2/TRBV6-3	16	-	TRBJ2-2	TGTGCCAGCAGCCCCCACCGACGAGGGATAACCGGGGAGCTGTTTTTT	CASSPHRRGITGELFF
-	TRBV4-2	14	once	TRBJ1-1	TGTGCCACAGTTGACGGGGCTTTGAACACTGAAGCTTTCTTT	CATVDGALNTEAFF
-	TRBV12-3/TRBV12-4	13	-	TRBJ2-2	TGTGCCAGCAGTGCATTTGAGGTTGGGGAGCTGTTTTTT	CASSAFEVGELFF
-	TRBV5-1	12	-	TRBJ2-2	TGCGCCAGCAGCTTGGGAGCCGGGGAGCTGTTTTTT	CASSLGAGELFF